Ten or more counts support the clone carrying this T cell receptor (beta chain). As yet, its antigen is unknown. The data derive from a study of T cells after yellow fever vaccination. Overall study findings and caveats: The presence of abundant clonotypes contaminating from the bulk population was possible in FACS-sorted repertoires. Once the booster was given, most primary-vaccination clones reappeared, at about 97% for CD4 and over 75% for CD8.

A universal primer site and UMIs were added as TCR cDNA was made by 5'RACE template switching. TCRdb reanalysed the 5' RACE reads using MiXCR and keeps one entry per CDR3 protein. Found here are under 150,000 distinct CDR3 sequences, more than 6% of them singletons; the top ten hold roughly 0.73%. Germline V gene data show CDR1 as SGDLS and CDR2 as YYNGEE. CDR3 length: 15 amino acids. The V gene lost 0 bases and the J gene lost 7 bases, with 13 bases spanning the gap. Here the sequenced sample was CD4+ T cells sorted from PBMCs, taken 5 days after the yellow fever booster vaccination. The chain recombines TRBV9 with TRBJ2-2; D unclear. This TCR came from a man under 40 who received the YFV17D yellow fever vaccine. The CDR3 DNA is TGTGCCAGCAGCGTAGCAGGACCCCGAGGCGGGGAGCTGTTTTTT. Amino acid sequence: CASSVAGPRGGELFF.